This entry lists 14 T cell receptor beta chains sequenced from one sample in a study of blood T cell repertoires in COVID-19. Only in-frame clones appear in the TCRdb table, and some are missing; sequencing was by immunoSEQ multiplex PCR. The sample records 230,000 or so clones, more than 75% being singletons. The sample was peripheral blood. The receptors were gathered from a man aged 40-49 years with active or convalescent COVID-19.

There are a few counts of this clone. The gene calls are TRBV9 and TRBJ2-3, with 9 bases fitting TRBD2. V was pared by 0 bases and J by 3 bases, with 11 bases of the junction left unmatched. There are 18 residues in the CDR3. In germline, CDR1 is SGDLS, CDR2 YYNGEE. The CDR3 sequence is CASSVATVASGKTDTQYF. The DNA of the CDR3 is TGTGCCAGCAGCGTAGCTACAGTGGCTAGCGGGAAAACAGATACGCAGTATTTT.

The chain recombines TRBV5-1 with TRBJ2-3, with D perhaps TRBD2 (5 bases). Trimming left V 2 bases short and J 2 bases short, with 9 bases between. In germline, CDR1 is SGHRS, CDR2 YFSETQ. CDR3 length: 14 amino acids. The CDR3 here is CASSFRRVTDTQYF. DNA for the CDR3: TGCGCCAGCAGCTTCCGGCGGGTCACAGATACGCAGTATTTT.

The chain is built from TRBV27 and TRBJ2-2; the match to TRBD2 covers 8 bases. Unmatched junction bases numbered 14, after V lost 5 bases and J lost 6 bases. Germline CDR1 MNHEY, CDR2 SMNVEV (reference sequence). The CDR3 contains 17 residues. CDR3: CASSQGSGLVVPGELFF. CDR3 nucleotide sequence: TGTGCCAGCAGTCAGGGATCGGGACTAGTTGTCCCCGGGGAGCTGTTTTTT.

This chain connects TRBV5-5 to TRBJ1-5; TRBD1 might be the D (5 bases). Germline values: CDR1 SGHKS, CDR2 YYEKEE (reference sequence). This CDR3 has 16 amino acids. Trimming pared 2 bases from V and 1 base from J, leaving 13 bases between. The CDR3 region has the DNA TGTGCCAGCAGCTTTGGAGGGGCGACGAGCAATCAGCCCCAGCATTTT. This encodes CASSFGGATSNQPQHF.

The chain uses TRBV7-9 and TRBJ1-2; no definite D call. The CDR3 has 12 residues. The V gene lost 4 bases and the J gene lost 8 bases, with 11 bases spanning the gap. In germline, CDR1 is SEHNR, CDR2 FQNEAQ (reference sequence). The CDR3 DNA is TGTGCCAGCAGCTCCAGCTCAGGCGGCTACACCTTC. Protein product: CASSSSSGGYTF. Variable domain in full (rest from reference TRBV7-9 and TRBJ1-2): DTGVSQNPRHKITKRGQNVTFRCDPISEHNRLYWYRQTLGQGPEFLTYFQNEAQLEKSRLLSDRFSAERPKGSFSTLEIQRTEQGDSAMYLCASSSSSGGYTFGSGTRLTVV.

The chain joins TRBV19 to TRBJ1-5; D is uncertain. The CDR3 runs to 14 residues. Germline V lookup: CDR1 LNHDA, CDR2 SQIVND (reference sequence). Trimming shortened V by 6 bases and J by 7 bases, and 16 bases separated the two germline ends. The CDR3 loop reads CASSQREFGQPQHF. The CDR3 bases are TGTGCCAGTAGCCAAAGGGAGTTTGGGCAGCCCCAGCATTTT.

The chain links TRBV7-9 to TRBJ2-3; the match to TRBD2 covers 8 bases. The V gene's germline CDR1 is SEHNR and CDR2 FQNEAQ (reference sequence). The length of the CDR3 is 16 residues. Unmatched junction bases numbered 7, after V lost 4 bases and J lost 1 base. The CDR3 region is CASSSSRREGTDTQYF. DNA of the CDR3: TGTGCCAGCAGCTCGTCTCGGCGGGAGGGCACAGATACGCAGTATTTT.

V and J are TRBV27 and TRBJ1-2; a weak D match, TRBD1 (5 bases). Trimming removed 6 bases from V and 4 bases from J, with 12 bases in between. The germline V gene has CDR1 MNHEY and CDR2 SMNVEV (reference sequence). This CDR3 is built from 13 residues. The CDR3 coding sequence is TGTGCCAGCAGCCTGGACACTACCTATGGCTACACCTTC. Protein product: CASSLDTTYGYTF.

This chain links TRBV4-1 with TRBJ1-4; the D gene is possibly TRBD1 (5 bases). The CDR3 extends over 14 amino acids. From germline, CDR1 is MGHRA and CDR2 YSYEKL. Deletions cut 3 bases from V and 4 bases from J, with 9 bases between. CDR3 amino acids: CASSQGRFNEKLFF. CDR3 DNA: TGCGCCAGCAGCCAGGGGCGGTTTAATGAAAAACTGTTTTTT.

This clone has more than one count but fewer than ten. This sequence joins TRBV11-2 and TRBJ1-1, with 9 bases identical to TRBD1. J was trimmed by 0 bases and V by 5 bases; bases with no gene match: 4. CDR1 is SGHAT and CDR2 is FQNNGV in the germline V gene. The CDR3 is 15 residues long. For the CDR3, the DNA is TGTGCCAGCAGCAGACAGGGGGTGATGAACACTGAAGCTTTCTTT. Translating it yields CASSRQGVMNTEAFF.

The genes are TRBV7-9 and TRBJ2-1; 9 bases are shared with TRBD1. V dropped 6 bases and J dropped 7; count of bases not matched to a gene: 7. The V gene's germline CDR1 is SEHNR and CDR2 FQNEAQ (reference sequence). The CDR3 is made up of 14 amino acids. The CDR3 nucleotides are TGTGCCAGCAGTTCCGGGACAGGGAGGAATGAGCAGTTCTTC. Translated, it gives CASSSGTGRNEQFF.

The chain recombines TRBV3-1 (or the pseudogene TRBV3-2) with TRBJ1-1; D perhaps matches TRBD1 (6 bases). The germline V gene has CDR1 LGHDT and CDR2 YNNKEL (reference sequence). V dropped 4 bases and J dropped 5 bases, with 11 bases sitting between them. CDR3 length equals 13 residues. CDR3 sequence (DNA): TGTGCCAGCAGCCTATTCCAGGGGACTGAAGCTTTCTTT. Translation gives CASSLFQGTEAFF.

The V and J genes are TRBV3-1 (or the pseudogene TRBV3-2) and TRBJ2-7; D is possibly TRBD1 (6 bases). Trimming cost V 2 bases and J 4 bases, with 15 bases left between them. The length of the CDR3 is 15 residues. CDR1 LGHDT and CDR2 YNNKEL come from the germline V gene (reference sequence). DNA of the CDR3: TGTGCCAGCAGCCAACAACCGGGACACATTTACGAGCAGTACTTC. Amino acid sequence: CASSQQPGHIYEQYF.

The chain joins TRBV18 to TRBJ2-7; 8 bases match TRBD1. The CDR3 sequence is 14 residues long. V lost 3 bases and J lost 6; bases outside the gene matches: 7. The V gene's germline CDR1 is KGHSH and CDR2 LQKENI. The CDR3 is CASSPGAGTGEQYF. As DNA, the CDR3 is TGTGCCAGCTCACCGGGGGCAGGGACAGGCGAGCAGTACTTC.